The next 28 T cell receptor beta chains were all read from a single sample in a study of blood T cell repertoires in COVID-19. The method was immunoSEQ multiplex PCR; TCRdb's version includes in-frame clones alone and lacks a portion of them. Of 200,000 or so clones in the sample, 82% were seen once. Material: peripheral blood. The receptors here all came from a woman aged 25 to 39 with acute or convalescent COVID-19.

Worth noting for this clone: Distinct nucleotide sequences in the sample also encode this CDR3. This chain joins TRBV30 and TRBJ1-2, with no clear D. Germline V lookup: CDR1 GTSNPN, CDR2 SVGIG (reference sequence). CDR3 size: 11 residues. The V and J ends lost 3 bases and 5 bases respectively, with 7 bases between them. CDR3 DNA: TGTGCCTGGAGCGCGGGGTATGGCTACACCTTC. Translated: CAWSAGYGYTF.

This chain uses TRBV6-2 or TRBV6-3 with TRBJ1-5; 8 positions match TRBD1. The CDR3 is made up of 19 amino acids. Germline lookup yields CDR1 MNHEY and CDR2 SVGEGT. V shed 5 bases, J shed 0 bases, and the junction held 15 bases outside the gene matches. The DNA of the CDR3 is TGTGCCAGCAGTCCGACAGGGGTTGGCGTTTGGGGTAGCAATCAGCCCCAGCATTTT. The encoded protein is CASSPTGVGVWGSNQPQHF.

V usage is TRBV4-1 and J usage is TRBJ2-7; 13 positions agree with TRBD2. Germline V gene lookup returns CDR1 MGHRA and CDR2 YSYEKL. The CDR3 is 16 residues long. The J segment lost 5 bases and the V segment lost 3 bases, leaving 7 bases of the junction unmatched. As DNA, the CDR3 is TGCGCCAGCAGCCAGGGACTAGCGGGATCCCCCCACGAGCAGTACTTC. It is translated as CASSQGLAGSPHEQYF.

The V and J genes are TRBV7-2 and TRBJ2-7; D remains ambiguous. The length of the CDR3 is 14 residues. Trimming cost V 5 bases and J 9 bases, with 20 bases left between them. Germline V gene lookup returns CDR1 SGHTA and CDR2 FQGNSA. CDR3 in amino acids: CASSVGSLEVGQYF. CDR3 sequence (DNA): TGTGCCAGCAGCGTTGGCTCCCTTGAGGTCGGGCAGTACTTC.

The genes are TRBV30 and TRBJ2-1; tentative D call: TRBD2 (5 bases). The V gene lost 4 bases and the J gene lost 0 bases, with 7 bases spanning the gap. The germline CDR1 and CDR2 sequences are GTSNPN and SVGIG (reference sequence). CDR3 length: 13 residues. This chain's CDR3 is CAWTGYSYNEQFF. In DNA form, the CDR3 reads TGTGCCTGGACGGGGTACTCCTACAATGAGCAGTTCTTC.

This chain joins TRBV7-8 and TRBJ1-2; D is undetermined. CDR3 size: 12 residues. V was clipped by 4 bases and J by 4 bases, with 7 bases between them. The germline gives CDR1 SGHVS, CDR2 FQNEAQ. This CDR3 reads CASSSRVYGYTF. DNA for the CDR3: TGTGCCAGCAGCTCACGCGTCTATGGCTACACCTTC.

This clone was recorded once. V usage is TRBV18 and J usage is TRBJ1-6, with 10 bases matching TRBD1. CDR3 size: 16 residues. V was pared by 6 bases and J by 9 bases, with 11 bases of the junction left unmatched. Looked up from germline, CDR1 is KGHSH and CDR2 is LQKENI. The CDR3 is CASSSRPDRGASPLHF. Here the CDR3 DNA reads TGTGCCAGCTCTTCTCGACCGGACAGGGGGGCTTCACCCCTCCACTTT.

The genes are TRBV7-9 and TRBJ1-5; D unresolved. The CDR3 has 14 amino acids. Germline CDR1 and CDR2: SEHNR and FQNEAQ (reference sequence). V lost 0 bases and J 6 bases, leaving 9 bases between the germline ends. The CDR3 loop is CASSLATGRQPQHF. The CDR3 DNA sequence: TGTGCCAGCAGCTTAGCAACGGGTCGTCAGCCCCAGCATTTT.

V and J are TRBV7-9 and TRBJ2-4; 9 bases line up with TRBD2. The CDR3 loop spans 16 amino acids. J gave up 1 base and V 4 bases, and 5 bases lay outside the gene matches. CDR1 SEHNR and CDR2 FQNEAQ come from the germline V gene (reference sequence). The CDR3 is CASSSTRGGAKNIQYF. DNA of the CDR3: TGTGCCAGCAGCTCGACGCGGGGGGGCGCCAAAAACATTCAGTACTTC.

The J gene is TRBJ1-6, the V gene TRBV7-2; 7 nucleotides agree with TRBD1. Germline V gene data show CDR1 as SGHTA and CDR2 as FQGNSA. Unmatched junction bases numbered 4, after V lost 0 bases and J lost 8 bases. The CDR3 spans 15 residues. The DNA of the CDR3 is TGTGCCAGCAGCTTAGCGACAGGGACGGATTCACCCCTCCACTTT. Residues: CASSLATGTDSPLHF.

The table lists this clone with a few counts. The CDR3 DNA is TGTGCCAGCAGTGTGCGGGGGGCCGAGCAGTACTTC. It codes for CASSVRGAEQYF. The rearrangement joins TRBV2 to TRBJ2-7; 8 nucleotides align to TRBD2. The V gene's germline CDR1 is SNHLY and CDR2 FYNNEI. J lost 6 bases, V lost 4 bases, and 2 bases had no gene match. The CDR3 length is 12 residues. The whole variable domain, filled in from reference TRBV2 and TRBJ2-7, reads EPEVTQTPSHQVTQMGQEVILRCVPISNHLYFYWYRQILGQKVEFLVSFYNNEISEKSEIFDDQFSVERPDGSNFTLKIRSTKLEDSAMYFCASSVRGAEQYFGPGTRLTVT.

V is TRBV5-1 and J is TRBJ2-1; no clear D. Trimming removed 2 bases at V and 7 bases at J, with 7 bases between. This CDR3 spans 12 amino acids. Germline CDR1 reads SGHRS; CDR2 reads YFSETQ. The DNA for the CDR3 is TGCGCCAGCAGCTTCGGTATTAATGAGCAGTTCTTC. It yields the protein CASSFGINEQFF.

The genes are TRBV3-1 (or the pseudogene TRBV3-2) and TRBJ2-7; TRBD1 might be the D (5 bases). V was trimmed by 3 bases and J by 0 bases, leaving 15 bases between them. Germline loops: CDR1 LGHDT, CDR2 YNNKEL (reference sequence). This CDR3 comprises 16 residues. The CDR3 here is CASSHHRSPLSYEQYF. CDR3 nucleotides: TGTGCCAGCAGCCATCACAGGTCCCCCCTCTCCTACGAGCAGTACTTC.

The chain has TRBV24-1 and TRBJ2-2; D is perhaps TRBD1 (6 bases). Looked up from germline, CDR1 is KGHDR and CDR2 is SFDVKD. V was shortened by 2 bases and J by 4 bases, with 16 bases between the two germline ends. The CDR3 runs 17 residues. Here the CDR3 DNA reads TGTGCCACCAGTGATTCTGAGACAGGCAAGGGCACCGGGGAGCTGTTTTTT. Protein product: CATSDSETGKGTGELFF.

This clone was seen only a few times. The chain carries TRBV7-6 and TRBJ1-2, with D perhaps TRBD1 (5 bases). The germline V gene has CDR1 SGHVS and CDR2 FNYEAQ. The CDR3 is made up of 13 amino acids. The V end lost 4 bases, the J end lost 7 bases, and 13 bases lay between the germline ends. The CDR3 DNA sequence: TGTGCCAGCAGCTCCGTCGGGGGGGGTGGCTACACCTTC. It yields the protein CASSSVGGGGYTF.

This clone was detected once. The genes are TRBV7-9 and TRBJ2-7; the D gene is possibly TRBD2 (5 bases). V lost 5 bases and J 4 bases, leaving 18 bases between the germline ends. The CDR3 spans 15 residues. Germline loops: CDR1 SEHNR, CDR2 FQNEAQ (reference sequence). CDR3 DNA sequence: TGTGCCAGCAGCCGAGGATCAGGACCGGGATACGAGCAGTACTTC. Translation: CASSRGSGPGYEQYF. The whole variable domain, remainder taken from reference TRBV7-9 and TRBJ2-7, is DTGVSQNPRHKITKRGQNVTFRCDPISEHNRLYWYRQTLGQGPEFLTYFQNEAQLEKSRLLSDRFSAERPKGSFSTLEIQRTEQGDSAMYLCASSRGSGPGYEQYFGPGTRLTVT.

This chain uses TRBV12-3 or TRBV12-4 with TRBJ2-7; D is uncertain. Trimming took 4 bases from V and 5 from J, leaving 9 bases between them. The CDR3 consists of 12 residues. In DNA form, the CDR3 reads TGTGCCAGCAGTTCAATCCGGGACGAGCAGTACTTC. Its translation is CASSSIRDEQYF.

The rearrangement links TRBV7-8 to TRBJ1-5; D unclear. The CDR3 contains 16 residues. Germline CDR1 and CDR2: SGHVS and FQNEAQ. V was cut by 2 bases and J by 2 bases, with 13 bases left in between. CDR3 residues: CASSLSGGSRNQPQHF. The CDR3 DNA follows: TGTGCCAGCAGCTTATCAGGCGGGTCTCGCAATCAGCCCCAGCATTTT.

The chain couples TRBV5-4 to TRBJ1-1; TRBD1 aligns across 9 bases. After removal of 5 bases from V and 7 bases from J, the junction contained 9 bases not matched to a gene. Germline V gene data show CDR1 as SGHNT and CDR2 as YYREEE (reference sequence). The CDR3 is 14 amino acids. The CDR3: CASSSGQGPNEAFF. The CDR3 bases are TGTGCCAGCAGTTCCGGACAGGGGCCGAATGAAGCTTTCTTT.

The CDR3 bases are TGTGCCAGCAGTTACTCCCGGGATCAGCCCCAGCATTTT. This sequence encodes CASSYSRDQPQHF. The chain links TRBV6-5 to TRBJ1-5; D is undetermined. V was cut by 0 bases and J by 5 bases, with 5 bases left in between. The CDR3 is made up of 13 amino acids. The germline CDR1 and CDR2 sequences are MNHEY and SVGAGI.

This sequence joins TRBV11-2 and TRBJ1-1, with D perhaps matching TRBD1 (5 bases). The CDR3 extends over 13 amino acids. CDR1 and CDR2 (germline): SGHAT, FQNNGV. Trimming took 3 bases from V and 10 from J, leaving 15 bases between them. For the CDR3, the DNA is TGTGCCAGCAGCTTGGACATGAGAGGTCGAGCTTTCTTT. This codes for CASSLDMRGRAFF. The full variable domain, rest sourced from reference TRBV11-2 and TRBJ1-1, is EAGVAQSPRYKIIEKRQSVAFWCNPISGHATLYWYQQILGQGPKLLIQFQNNGVVDDSQLPKDRFSAERLKGVDSTLKIQPAKLEDSAVYLCASSLDMRGRAFFGQGTRLTVV.

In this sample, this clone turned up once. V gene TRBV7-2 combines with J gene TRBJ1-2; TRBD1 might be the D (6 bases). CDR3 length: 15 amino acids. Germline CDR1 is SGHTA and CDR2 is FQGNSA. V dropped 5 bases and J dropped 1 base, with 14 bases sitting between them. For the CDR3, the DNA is TGTGCCAGCAGCAAGAGAAACAGGGATAACTATGGCTACACCTTC. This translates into CASSKRNRDNYGYTF.

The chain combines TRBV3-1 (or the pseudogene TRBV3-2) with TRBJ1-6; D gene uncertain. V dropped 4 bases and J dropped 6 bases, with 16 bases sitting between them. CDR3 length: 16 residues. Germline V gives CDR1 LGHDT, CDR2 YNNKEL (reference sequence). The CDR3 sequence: CASSLLPGAVNSPLHF. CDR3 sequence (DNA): TGTGCCAGCAGCCTTCTCCCCGGTGCTGTTAATTCACCCCTCCACTTT.

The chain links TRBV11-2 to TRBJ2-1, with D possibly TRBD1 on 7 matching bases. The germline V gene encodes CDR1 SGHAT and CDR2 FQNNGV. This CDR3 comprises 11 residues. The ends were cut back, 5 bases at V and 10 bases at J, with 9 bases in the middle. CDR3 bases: TGTGCCAGCAGCCCAGGGGGGGAGCAGTTCTTC. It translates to CASSPGGEQFF. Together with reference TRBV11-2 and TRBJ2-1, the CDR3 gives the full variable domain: EAGVAQSPRYKIIEKRQSVAFWCNPISGHATLYWYQQILGQGPKLLIQFQNNGVVDDSQLPKDRFSAERLKGVDSTLKIQPAKLEDSAVYLCASSPGGEQFFGPGTRLTVL.

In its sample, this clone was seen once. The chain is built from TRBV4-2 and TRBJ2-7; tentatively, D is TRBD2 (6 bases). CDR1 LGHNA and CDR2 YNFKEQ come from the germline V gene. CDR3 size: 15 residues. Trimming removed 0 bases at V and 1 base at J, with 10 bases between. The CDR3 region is CASSQDRGGSYEQYF. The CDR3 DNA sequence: TGTGCCAGCAGCCAAGATCGAGGAGGGTCCTACGAGCAGTACTTC.

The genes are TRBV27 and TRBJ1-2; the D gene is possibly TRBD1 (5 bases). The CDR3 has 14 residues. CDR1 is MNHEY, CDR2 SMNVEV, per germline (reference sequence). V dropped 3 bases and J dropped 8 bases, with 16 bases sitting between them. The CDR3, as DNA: TGTGCCAGCAGTTTTGGGGACTCCTCTGCCGGCTACACCTTC. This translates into CASSFGDSSAGYTF.

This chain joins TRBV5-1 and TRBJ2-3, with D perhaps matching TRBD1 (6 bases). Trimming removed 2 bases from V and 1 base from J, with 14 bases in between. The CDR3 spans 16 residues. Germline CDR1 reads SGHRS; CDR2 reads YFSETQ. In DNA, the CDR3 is TGCGCCAGCAGCTTATCATCCAGGGGCGGCACAGATACGCAGTATTTT. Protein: CASSLSSRGGTDTQYF. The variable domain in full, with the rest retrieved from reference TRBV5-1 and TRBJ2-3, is KAGVTQTPRYLIKTRGQQVTLSCSPISGHRSVSWYQQTPGQGLQFLFEYFSETQRNKGNFPGRFSGRQFSNSRSEMNVSTLELGDSALYLCASSLSSRGGTDTQYFGPGTRLTVL.

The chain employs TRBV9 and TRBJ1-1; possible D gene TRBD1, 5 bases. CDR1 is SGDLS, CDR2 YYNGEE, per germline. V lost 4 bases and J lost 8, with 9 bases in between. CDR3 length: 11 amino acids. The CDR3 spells CASSSRGEAFF. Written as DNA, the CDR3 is TGTGCCAGCAGCTCCCGGGGGGAAGCTTTCTTT.